This T cell receptor beta chain was sequenced for a study of OX40 agonist ivuxolimab in advanced cancers. The overall study: Participants averaged about 60 years of age (range roughly 23 to 90) and were 82.7% male.

Sequenced by immunoSEQ multiplex PCR; TCRdb stores in-frame clones only, minus some. The table includes approximately 88,000 clones, about 88% detected once. Overall study results and limits: Several nonresponders also turned out to have low normalized T-cell clonal expansion.

As regards this clone: Its antigen is not known.

The germline gives CDR1 SGHDN, CDR2 FVKESK. The CDR3 consists of 16 residues. The V and J ends lost 3 bases and 4 bases, in that order; junction bases with no gene match: 9. Prior autoimmune disease or systemic immunosuppression barred patients. The material was CD4+ or CD8+ T cells sorted from blood, obtained in a trial of the OX40 agonist ivuxolimab. The receptor was isolated from an adult with an advanced solid tumor such as melanoma, head and neck, liver or kidney cancer. The J gene is TRBJ2-1, the V gene TRBV14, with 7 bases matching TRBD2. CDR3 region: CASSQEPGLQYNEQFF. CDR3 bases: TGTGCCAGCAGCCAGGAACCGGGACTACAGTACAATGAGCAGTTCTTC.